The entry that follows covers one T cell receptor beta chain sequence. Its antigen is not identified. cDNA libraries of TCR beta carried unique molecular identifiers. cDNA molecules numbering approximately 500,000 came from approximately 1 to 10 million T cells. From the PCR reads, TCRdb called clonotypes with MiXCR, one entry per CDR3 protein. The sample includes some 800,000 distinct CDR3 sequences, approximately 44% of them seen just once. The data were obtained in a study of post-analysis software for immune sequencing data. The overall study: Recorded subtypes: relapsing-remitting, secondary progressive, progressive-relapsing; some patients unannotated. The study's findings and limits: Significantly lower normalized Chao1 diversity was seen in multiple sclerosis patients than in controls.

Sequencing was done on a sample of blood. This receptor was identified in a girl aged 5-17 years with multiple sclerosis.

The CDR3 region is CSARTGQGVYEQYF. The CDR3, as DNA: TGCAGTGCTAGAACGGGACAGGGGGTCTACGAGCAGTACTTC. The genes are TRBV20-1 and TRBJ2-7; 11 bases agree with TRBD1. Per the germline V gene, CDR1 is DFQATT and CDR2 is SNEGSKA (reference sequence). V trimming: 2 bases; J trimming: 3 bases; junction bases outside the gene matches: 3. The CDR3 runs to 14 residues.